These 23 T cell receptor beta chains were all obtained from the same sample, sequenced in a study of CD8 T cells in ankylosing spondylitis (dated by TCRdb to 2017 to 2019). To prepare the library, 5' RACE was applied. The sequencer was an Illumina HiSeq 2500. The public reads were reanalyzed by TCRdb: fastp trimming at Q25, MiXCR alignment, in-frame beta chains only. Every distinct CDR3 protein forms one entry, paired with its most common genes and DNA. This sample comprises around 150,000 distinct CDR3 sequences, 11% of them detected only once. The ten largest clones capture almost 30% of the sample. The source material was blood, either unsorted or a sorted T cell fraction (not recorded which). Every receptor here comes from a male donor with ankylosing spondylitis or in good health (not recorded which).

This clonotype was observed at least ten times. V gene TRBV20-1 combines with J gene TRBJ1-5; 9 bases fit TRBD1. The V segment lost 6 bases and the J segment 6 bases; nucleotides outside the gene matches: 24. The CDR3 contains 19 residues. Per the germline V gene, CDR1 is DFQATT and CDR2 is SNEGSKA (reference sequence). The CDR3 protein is CSAGSLLLSGTGNFQPQHF. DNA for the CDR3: TGCAGTGCCGGTAGTTTGCTATTGTCAGGGACAGGGAACTTTCAGCCCCAGCATTTT.

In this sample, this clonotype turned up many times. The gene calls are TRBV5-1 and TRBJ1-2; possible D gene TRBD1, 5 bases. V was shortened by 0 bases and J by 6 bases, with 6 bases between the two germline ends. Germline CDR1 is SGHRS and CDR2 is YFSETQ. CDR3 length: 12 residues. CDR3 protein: CASSLGGDGYTF. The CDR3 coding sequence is TGCGCCAGCAGCTTGGGAGGGGATGGCTACACCTTC.

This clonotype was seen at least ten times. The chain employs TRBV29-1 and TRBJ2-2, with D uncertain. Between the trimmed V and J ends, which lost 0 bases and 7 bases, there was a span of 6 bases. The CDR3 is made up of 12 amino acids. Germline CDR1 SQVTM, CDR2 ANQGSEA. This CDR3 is CSVEDQNGELFF. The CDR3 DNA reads TGCAGCGTTGAAGATCAAAACGGGGAGCTGTTTTTT.

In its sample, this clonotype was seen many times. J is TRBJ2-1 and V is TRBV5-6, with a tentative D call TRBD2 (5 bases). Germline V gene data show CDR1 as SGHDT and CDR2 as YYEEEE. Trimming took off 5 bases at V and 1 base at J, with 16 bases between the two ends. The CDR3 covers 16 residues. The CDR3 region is CASRSSAKISYNEQFF. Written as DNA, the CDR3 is TGTGCCAGCAGAAGTAGCGCGAAAATATCCTACAATGAGCAGTTCTTC.

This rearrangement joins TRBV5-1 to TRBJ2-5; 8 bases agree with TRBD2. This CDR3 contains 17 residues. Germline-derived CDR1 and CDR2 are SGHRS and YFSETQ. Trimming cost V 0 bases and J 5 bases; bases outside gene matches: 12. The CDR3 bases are TGCGCCAGCAGCTTGGCCAAGATAGCGGGAAGTGGGGAGACCCAGTACTTC. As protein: CASSLAKIAGSGETQYF.

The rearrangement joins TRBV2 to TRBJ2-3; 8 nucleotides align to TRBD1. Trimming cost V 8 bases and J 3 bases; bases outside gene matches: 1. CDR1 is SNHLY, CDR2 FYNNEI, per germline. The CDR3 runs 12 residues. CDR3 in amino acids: CASDRGTDTQYF. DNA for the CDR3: TGTGCCAGCGACAGGGGTACAGATACGCAGTATTTT.

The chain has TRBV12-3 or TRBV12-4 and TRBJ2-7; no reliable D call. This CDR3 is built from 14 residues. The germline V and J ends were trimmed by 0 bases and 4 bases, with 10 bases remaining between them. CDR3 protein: CASSLAADRYEQYF. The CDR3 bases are TGTGCCAGCAGTTTAGCGGCGGATAGGTACGAGCAGTACTTC.

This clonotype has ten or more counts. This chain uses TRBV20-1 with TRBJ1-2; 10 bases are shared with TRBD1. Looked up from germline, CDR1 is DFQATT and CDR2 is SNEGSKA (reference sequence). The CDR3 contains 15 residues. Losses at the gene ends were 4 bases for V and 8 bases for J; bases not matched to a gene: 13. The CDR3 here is CSAIGQGGGWNGYTF. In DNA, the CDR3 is TGCAGTGCTATTGGACAGGGGGGGGGATGGAACGGCTACACCTTC.

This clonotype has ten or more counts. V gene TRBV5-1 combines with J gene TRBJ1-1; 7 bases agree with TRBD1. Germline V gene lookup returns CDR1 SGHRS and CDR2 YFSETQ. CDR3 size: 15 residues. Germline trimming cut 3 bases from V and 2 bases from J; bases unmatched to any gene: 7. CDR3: CASSWGDRDNTEAFF. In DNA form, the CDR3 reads TGCGCCAGCAGCTGGGGAGACAGGGATAACACTGAAGCTTTCTTT.

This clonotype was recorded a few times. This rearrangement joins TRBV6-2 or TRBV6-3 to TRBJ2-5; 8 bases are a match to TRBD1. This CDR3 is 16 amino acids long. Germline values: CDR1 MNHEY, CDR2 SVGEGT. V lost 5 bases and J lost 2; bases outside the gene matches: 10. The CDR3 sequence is CASSTAGGAFQETQYF. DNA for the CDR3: TGTGCCAGCAGTACCGCAGGGGGCGCCTTTCAAGAGACCCAGTACTTC.

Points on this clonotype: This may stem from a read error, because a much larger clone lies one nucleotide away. CDR3 in amino acids: CAGSVGQGALTEAFF. In DNA form, the CDR3 reads TGTGCCGGCAGTGTGGGACAGGGGGCGTTAACTGAAGCTTTCTTT. The V call is TRBV2, the J call TRBJ1-1, with 12 bases aligning to TRBD1. This CDR3 is 15 amino acids long. Germline CDR1 SNHLY, CDR2 FYNNEI.

The CDR3 sequence: CASSPGGLRYTF. The CDR3 nucleotides read TGTGCCAGCAGTCCGGGAGGTTTGCGCTACACCTTC. This sequence joins TRBV11-2 and TRBJ1-2, with no clear D. Trimming left V 6 bases short and J 9 bases short, with 14 bases between. CDR3 length: 12 amino acids. Germline V gives CDR1 SGHAT, CDR2 FQNNGV.

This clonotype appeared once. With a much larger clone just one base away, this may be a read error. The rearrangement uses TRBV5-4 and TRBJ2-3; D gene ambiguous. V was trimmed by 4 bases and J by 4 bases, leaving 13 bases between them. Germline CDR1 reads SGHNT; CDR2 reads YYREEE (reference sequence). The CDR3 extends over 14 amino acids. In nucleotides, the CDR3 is TGTGCCAGCAGCCTCAAGTCGGATTCAGATACGCAGTATTTT. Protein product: CASSLKSDSDTQYF.

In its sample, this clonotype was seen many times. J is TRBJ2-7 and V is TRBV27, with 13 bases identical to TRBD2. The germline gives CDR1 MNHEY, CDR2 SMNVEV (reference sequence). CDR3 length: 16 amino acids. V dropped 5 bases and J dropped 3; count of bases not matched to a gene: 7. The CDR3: CASSPRTSGSLYEQYF. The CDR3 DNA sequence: TGTGCCAGCAGTCCCAGGACTAGCGGGAGCCTCTACGAGCAGTACTTC.

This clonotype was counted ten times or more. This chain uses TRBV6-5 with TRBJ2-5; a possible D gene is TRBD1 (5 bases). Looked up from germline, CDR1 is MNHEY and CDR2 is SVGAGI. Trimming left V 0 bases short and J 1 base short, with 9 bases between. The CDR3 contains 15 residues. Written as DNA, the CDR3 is TGTGCCAGCAGTTACTCGGGGCAGGGCCAAGAGACCCAGTACTTC. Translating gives CASSYSGQGQETQYF.

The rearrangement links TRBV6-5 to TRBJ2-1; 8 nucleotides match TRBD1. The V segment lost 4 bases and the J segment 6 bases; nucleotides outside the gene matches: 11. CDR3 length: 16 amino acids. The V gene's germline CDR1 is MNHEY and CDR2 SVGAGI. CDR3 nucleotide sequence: TGTGCCAGCAGTTTATGGACAGGGACGGGTTCCAATGAGCAGTTCTTC. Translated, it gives CASSLWTGTGSNEQFF.

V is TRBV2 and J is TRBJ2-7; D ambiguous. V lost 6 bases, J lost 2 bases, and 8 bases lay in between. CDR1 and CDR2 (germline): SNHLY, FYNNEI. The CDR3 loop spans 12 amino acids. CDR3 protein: CASRVFAYEQYF. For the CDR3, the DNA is TGTGCCAGCAGGGTATTTGCCTACGAGCAGTACTTC.

CDR3 region: CASSQELGLLPWGQYF. The CDR3 bases are TGCGCCAGCAGCCAAGAATTAGGGCTACTCCCCTGGGGGCAGTACTTC. This chain links TRBV4-1 with TRBJ2-7; D gene ambiguous. CDR3 length: 16 residues. The V gene's germline CDR1 is MGHRA and CDR2 YSYEKL. The germline V and J ends were trimmed by 0 bases and 9 bases, with 21 bases remaining between them.

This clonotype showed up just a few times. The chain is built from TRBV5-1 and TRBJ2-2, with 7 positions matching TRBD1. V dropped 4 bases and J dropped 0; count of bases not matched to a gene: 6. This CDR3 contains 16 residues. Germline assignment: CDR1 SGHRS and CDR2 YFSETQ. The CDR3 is CASSEQGTANTGELFF. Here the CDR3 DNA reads TGCGCCAGCAGCGAACAGGGGACAGCGAACACCGGGGAGCTGTTTTTT.

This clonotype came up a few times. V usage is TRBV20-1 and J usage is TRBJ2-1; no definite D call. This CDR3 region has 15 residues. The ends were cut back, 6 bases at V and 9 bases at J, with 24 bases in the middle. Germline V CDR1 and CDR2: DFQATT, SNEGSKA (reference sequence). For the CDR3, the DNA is TGCAGTGCCCCTCGGCGGACCATTGGGGTCGGTGAGCAGTTCTTC. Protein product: CSAPRRTIGVGEQFF.

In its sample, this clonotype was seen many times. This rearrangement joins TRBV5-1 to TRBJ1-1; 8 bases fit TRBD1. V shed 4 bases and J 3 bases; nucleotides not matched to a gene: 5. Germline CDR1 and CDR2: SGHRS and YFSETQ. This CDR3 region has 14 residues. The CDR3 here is CASSPTGADTEAFF. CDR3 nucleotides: TGCGCCAGCAGCCCGACAGGGGCTGACACTGAAGCTTTCTTT.

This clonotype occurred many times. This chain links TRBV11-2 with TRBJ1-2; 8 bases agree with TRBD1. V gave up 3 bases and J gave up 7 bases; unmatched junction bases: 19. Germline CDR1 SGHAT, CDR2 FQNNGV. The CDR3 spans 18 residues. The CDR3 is CASSFRSRLQGDVGGYTF. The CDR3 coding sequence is TGTGCCAGCAGCTTTAGATCCCGCCTACAGGGGGATGTTGGTGGCTACACCTTC. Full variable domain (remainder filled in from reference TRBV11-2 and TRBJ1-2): EAGVAQSPRYKIIEKRQSVAFWCNPISGHATLYWYQQILGQGPKLLIQFQNNGVVDDSQLPKDRFSAERLKGVDSTLKIQPAKLEDSAVYLCASSFRSRLQGDVGGYTFGSGTRLTVV.

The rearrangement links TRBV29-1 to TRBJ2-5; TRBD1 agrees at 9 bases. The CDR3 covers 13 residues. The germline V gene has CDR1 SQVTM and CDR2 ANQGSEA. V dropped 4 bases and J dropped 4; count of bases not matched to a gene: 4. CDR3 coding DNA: TGCAGCGTTGCACAGGGGGCGCGAGAGACCCAGTACTTC. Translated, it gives CSVAQGARETQYF.